These T cell receptor beta chains were read from a single sample in a study of blood T cells in healthy people across ages. TCRdb re-called the 5' RACE reads through MiXCR, storing one row per CDR3 protein. This table holds more than 1 million distinct CDR3 sequences, more than 40% found once. The sequenced sample consisted of blood. Receptors originate from a woman in her sixties or seventies in good health. CDR3s include the opening cysteine and the closing phenylalanine or tryptophan.

J,V,CDR3
TRBJ2-7,TRBV6-6,CASSPIGQGVREQYF
TRBJ2-3,TRBV12-5,CASGWRNSGRAIDTDTQYF
TRBJ2-1,TRBV11-2,CASSLVRGRNGYNEQFF
TRBJ2-4,TRBV7-9,CASSLAEGNYEQYF
TRBJ2-2,TRBV9,CASSSRTGSTGELFF
TRBJ1-2,TRBV10-3,CAIRDSHPNYGYTF
TRBJ2-7,TRBV4-1,CASSQEGTSGSRYF
TRBJ2-7,TRBV7-9,CASSWGLAGTIHPQYF
TRBJ1-1,TRBV15,CATSGETGATEAFF
TRBJ2-1,TRBV20-1,CSARDAKGPGEQFF